The subject of this entry is one TCR beta chain. This sample is part of a study of blood T cell repertoires in COVID-19. About the study: What the recovered Cohort 3 donors had was two negative PCRs, clearance, or symptom resolution.

CDR3 length equals 15 residues. From germline, CDR1 is SNHLY and CDR2 FYNNEI. Trimming at V came to 1 base and at J to 1 base, leaving 0 bases not matched to a gene. The protocol was immunoSEQ multiplex PCR, while the TCRdb copy is restricted to in-frame clones and leaves out a portion. The profile shows roughly 230,000 clones, 80% to 90% of them singletons. Donors were grouped by their self-reported clinical history. This sequence was found in a man under 40 in a cohort exposed to, infected with or recovered from COVID-19 (not recorded which). Input material: PBMCs or T cells enriched from blood (not recorded which). V gene TRBV2 combines with J gene TRBJ2-3, with 9 bases matching TRBD1. The CDR3 nucleotides are TGTGCCAGCAGTGAAGGGGACAGGGGCACAGATACGCAGTATTTT. The encoded protein is CASSEGDRGTDTQYF.